One sample yielded the 29 T cell receptor beta chains listed below, sequenced in a study of CD8+ T cells in alopecia areata. RNA, once extracted, was reverse transcribed into cDNA for use as the sequencing template. Clones were sequenced by immunoSEQ multiplex PCR, and TCRdb holds only the in-frame ones, with some missing. The data contain hundreds of thousands of clones, about three fifths of them singletons. The sample's treatment: oral pan-JAK inhibitor, 5-10 mg twice daily. Specimen: CD4+ T cells sorted from blood, collected at roughly week 53, from a patient treated with tofacitinib. The receptor set was obtained from a human donor with alopecia areata.

The chain is built from TRBV14 and TRBJ2-7, with D possibly matching TRBD1 (5 bases). Germline V CDR1 and CDR2: SGHDN, FVKESK. CDR3 size: 15 residues. The V end lost 3 bases, the J end lost 1 base, and 13 bases lay between the germline ends. The CDR3 nucleotides are TGTGCCAGCAGCCATGGGGCGGCGGATTCCTACGAGCAGTACTTC. This sequence encodes CASSHGAADSYEQYF. The full variable domain, in which reference TRBV14 and TRBJ2-7 provide the parts outside the CDR3, is EAGVTQFPSHSVIEKGQTVTLRCDPISGHDNLYWYRRVMGKEIKFLLHFVKESKQDESGMPNNRFLAERTGGTYSTLKVQPAELEDSGVYFCASSHGAADSYEQYFGPGTRLTVT.

V gene TRBV29-1 combines with J gene TRBJ1-6, with D uncertain. The CDR3 loop spans 12 amino acids. Germline-derived CDR1 and CDR2 are SQVTM and ANQGSEA. Trimming stripped 4 bases from V and 7 bases from J, with 8 bases between. The CDR3 bases are TGCAGCGTTGGTGACACGAATTCACCCCTCCACTTT. Amino acids: CSVGDTNSPLHF.

The chain joins TRBV4-2 to TRBJ1-3; perhaps TRBD1 as D (5 bases). The CDR3 runs to 17 residues. Trimming shortened V by 0 bases and J by 2 bases, and 14 bases separated the two germline ends. Germline lookup yields CDR1 LGHNA and CDR2 YNFKEQ. The CDR3 coding sequence is TGTGCCAGCAGCCAAGATAGATCAGGGTTCGCTGGAAACACCATATATTTT. Its translation: CASSQDRSGFAGNTIYF.

Only a few counts were recorded for this clone. This chain connects TRBV7-2 to TRBJ2-7; weak D call: TRBD1 (5 bases). Germline assignment: CDR1 SGHTA and CDR2 FQGNSA. With 5 bases removed from V and 0 bases from J, the gap between germline ends came to 11 bases. CDR3 length: 14 amino acids. CDR3 nucleotide sequence: TGTGCCAGCAGCCCAGACAGCTTCTCCTACGAGCAGTACTTC. Protein product: CASSPDSFSYEQYF.

This clone was seen just once. This sample includes further DNA sequences coding for the same CDR3. The V call is TRBV7-9, the J call TRBJ2-3, with TRBD2 matching over 8 bases. With 0 bases clipped from V and 1 base from J, the junction kept 0 bases outside the gene matches. This CDR3 contains 15 residues. Germline CDR1 is SEHNR and CDR2 is FQNEAQ (reference sequence). CDR3 DNA sequence: TGTGCCAGCAGCTTAGCTAGCGGGGGCACAGATACGCAGTATTTT. Its protein is CASSLASGGTDTQYF.

The J gene is TRBJ2-5, the V gene TRBV14; 11 bases align to TRBD2. CDR1 is SGHDN, CDR2 FVKESK, per germline. Losses at the gene ends were 4 bases for V and 2 bases for J; bases not matched to a gene: 9. The CDR3 spans 17 residues. In DNA, the CDR3 is TGTGCCAGCAGCCGCTGGCCGGGACTAGCGGCACAAGAGACCCAGTACTTC. It is translated as CASSRWPGLAAQETQYF.

This clone was observed a few times. This chain joins TRBV2 and TRBJ2-5; D gene unclear. CDR3 length: 13 residues. Germline lookup yields CDR1 SNHLY and CDR2 FYNNEI. Trimming took off 3 bases at V and 2 bases at J, with 7 bases between the two ends. The CDR3 nucleotides are TGTGCCAGCAGTGATCCAGCACAAGAGACCCAGTACTTC. It encodes CASSDPAQETQYF.

The chain carries TRBV25-1 and TRBJ1-2, with D perhaps matching TRBD1 (5 bases). Deletions cut 7 bases from V and 8 bases from J, with 14 bases between. The V gene's germline CDR1 is MGHDK and CDR2 SYGVNS. This CDR3 region has 12 residues. CDR3 nucleotides: TGTGCCAGCACACGCGACAGCCTCGGCTACACCTTC. Protein: CASTRDSLGYTF.

The chain couples TRBV12-5 to TRBJ1-5; TRBD1 matches at 7 bases. Trimming took 1 base from V and 4 from J; bases not matched to a gene: 4. CDR1 is LGHNT and CDR2 is FRNRAP in the germline V gene. CDR3 length: 15 amino acids. DNA of the CDR3: TGTGCTAGTGGTTTGGGGACAGGACCAAATCAGCCCCAGCATTTT. Translation gives CASGLGTGPNQPQHF. Looking up the rest from reference TRBV12-5 and TRBJ1-5 gives the full variable domain: DARVTQTPRHKVTEMGQEVTMRCQPILGHNTVFWYRQTMMQGLELLAYFRNRAPLDDSGMPKDRFSAEMPDATLATLKIQPSEPRDSAVYFCASGLGTGPNQPQHFGDGTRLSIL.

The chain is built from TRBV21-1 and TRBJ2-3; the DNA was not compared with TRBD2, the D call given in the table. TRBV21-1 is assigned pseudogene status. CDR3 length: 20 residues. CDR3 sequence reads: CASSKVPPAPSGGFTDTQYF. The CDR3 region has the DNA TGTGCCAGCAGCAAAGTCCCACCGGCCCCTAGCGGGGGATTCACAGATACGCAGTATTTT.

V usage is TRBV6-5 and J usage is TRBJ1-2; 8 nucleotides align to TRBD1. CDR3 length: 15 residues. Trimming cost V 0 bases and J 2 bases; bases outside gene matches: 2. Germline V gene data show CDR1 as MNHEY and CDR2 as SVGAGI. The CDR3 reads CASSYSTGANYGYTF. CDR3 nucleotides: TGTGCCAGCAGTTACTCGACAGGGGCGAACTATGGCTACACCTTC.

This clone occurred a few times. The chain combines TRBV11-2 with TRBJ1-4; 7 nucleotides match TRBD1. In germline, CDR1 is SGHAT, CDR2 FQNNGV. J lost 6 bases, V lost 4 bases, and 8 bases had no gene match. The length of the CDR3 is 15 residues. The CDR3 spells CASSSRQGPYEKLFF. The DNA of the CDR3 is TGTGCCAGCAGCTCGCGACAGGGTCCGTATGAAAAACTGTTTTTT.

This clone was counted between two and nine times. Other DNA sequences in the same sample also yield this CDR3. The V call is TRBV29-1, the J call TRBJ2-7, with 7 positions matching TRBD1. Losses at the gene ends were 8 bases for V and 2 bases for J; bases not matched to a gene: 6. The CDR3 covers 12 residues. Germline V gene lookup returns CDR1 SQVTM and CDR2 ANQGSEA. CDR3 in DNA: TGCAGCATCCGGACAGGAGCCTACGAGCAGTACTTC. Its protein product is CSIRTGAYEQYF.

On this clone itself: The DNA is left out, because the CDR3 cannot be placed on it with certainty; the CDR3 is given as TCRdb lists it. J is TRBJ1-2 and V is TRBV2; TRBD1 was called by the table and not checked on the DNA. The CDR3 length equals 13 residues, ends included. Germline V CDR1 and CDR2: SNHLY, FYNNEI. Here the CDR3 reads CASRWGQGSSHTF.

The V call is TRBV7-9, the J call TRBJ2-4; a weak D match, TRBD1 (6 bases). The CDR3 is 12 residues long. Germline CDR1 is SEHNR and CDR2 is FQNEAQ (reference sequence). V lost 6 bases and J 6 bases, leaving 9 bases between the germline ends. The CDR3 DNA sequence: TGTGCCAGCAGTTTACAGGGAAACATTCAGTACTTC. Translated, it gives CASSLQGNIQYF.

V gene TRBV23-1 combines with J gene TRBJ1-5; D unresolved. TRBV23-1 is sorted into the ORF group, with uncertain function. V was clipped by 6 bases and J by 5 bases, with 11 bases between them. The CDR3 totals 13 residues. CDR3 nucleotides: TGCGCCAGCAGGAAGGAGAACTATCAGCCCCAGCATTTT. The encoded protein is CASRKENYQPQHF.

The chain is built from TRBV4-3 and TRBJ1-2; perhaps TRBD1 as D (5 bases). Trimming cost V 0 bases and J 4 bases, with 12 bases left between them. This CDR3 spans 15 amino acids. Germline V gene data show CDR1 as LGHNA and CDR2 as YSLEER. This CDR3 reads CASSQETGEGYGYTF. In DNA, the CDR3 is TGCGCCAGCAGCCAAGAGACGGGGGAGGGCTATGGCTACACCTTC.

V gene TRBV30 combines with J gene TRBJ1-2, with D hard to call. Germline loops: CDR1 GTSNPN, CDR2 SVGIG (reference sequence). The CDR3 runs 13 residues. The V end lost 6 bases, the J end lost 8 bases, and 19 bases lay between the germline ends. The CDR3 sequence is CACANGLVGGYTF. The CDR3 DNA reads TGTGCCTGCGCGAACGGGCTGGTTGGGGGCTACACCTTC.

V is TRBV5-4 and J is TRBJ2-5; D is ambiguous. This CDR3 has 13 amino acids. V lost 1 base, J lost 3 bases, and 7 bases lay in between. Germline loops: CDR1 SGHNT, CDR2 YYREEE (reference sequence). In DNA form, the CDR3 reads TGTGCCAGCAGCTTGTACAGAAAAGAGACCCAGTACTTC. Translation: CASSLYRKETQYF.

The genes are TRBV7-2 and TRBJ2-1, with 9 positions matching TRBD2. Losses at the gene ends were 5 bases for V and 6 bases for J; bases not matched to a gene: 11. CDR1 and CDR2 from the germline V gene are SGHTA and FQGNSA. The CDR3 covers 16 residues. Written as DNA, the CDR3 is TGTGCCAGCAGCCAGACAGGCGGGGGGGCCGCCAATGAGCAGTTCTTC. It codes for CASSQTGGGAANEQFF.

This clone was found a few times. The rearrangement uses TRBV5-1 and TRBJ2-7; the D is unclear. Trimming cost V 4 bases and J 3 bases, with 11 bases left between them. Germline CDR1 SGHRS, CDR2 YFSETQ. The CDR3 runs to 13 residues. CDR3 DNA: TGCGCCAGCAGCCCCGGTCCCGACTACGAGCAGTACTTC. Amino acids: CASSPGPDYEQYF.

This clone was seen only a few times. This chain joins TRBV6-5 and TRBJ2-7, with D unresolved. Trimming left V 2 bases short and J 2 bases short, with 4 bases between. The CDR3 contains 12 residues. Germline V gene sequence: CDR1 MNHEY, CDR2 SVGAGI. The CDR3 region has the DNA TGTGCCAGCAGTTACGGGCCCTACGAGCAGTACTTC. It codes for CASSYGPYEQYF.

This chain uses TRBV5-6 with TRBJ2-3; D is ambiguous. V was clipped by 3 bases and J by 0 bases, with 11 bases between them. From germline, CDR1 is SGHDT and CDR2 YYEEEE. The CDR3 runs 15 residues. As DNA, the CDR3 is TGTGCCAGCAGCTCGGACCCTGGGAGCACAGATACGCAGTATTTT. It is translated as CASSSDPGSTDTQYF.

The rearrangement joins TRBV7-9 to TRBJ1-2; D remains ambiguous. V lost 1 base, J lost 4 bases, and 10 bases lay in between. The CDR3 is 14 residues long. Germline V gene lookup returns CDR1 SEHNR and CDR2 FQNEAQ (reference sequence). CDR3 protein: CASSLGTGSYGYTF. CDR3 nucleotides: TGTGCCAGCAGCTTAGGGACGGGATCCTATGGCTACACCTTC.

The chain joins TRBV29-1 to TRBJ1-1; tentative D call: TRBD1 (5 bases). V lost 4 bases, J lost 8 bases, and 14 bases lay in between. Per the germline V gene, CDR1 is SQVTM and CDR2 is ANQGSEA. The CDR3 consists of 12 residues. The CDR3 loop reads CSVGTVGGEAFF. The CDR3 bases are TGCAGCGTTGGAACGGTCGGGGGGGAAGCTTTCTTT.

This chain links TRBV7-2 with TRBJ1-2, with D hard to call. V gave up 5 bases and J gave up 7 bases, with 14 bases separating them. The germline V gene encodes CDR1 SGHTA and CDR2 FQGNSA. CDR3 length equals 13 residues. CDR3 sequence reads: CASSPVLRAGYTF. The CDR3 DNA is TGTGCCAGCAGCCCGGTACTAAGGGCTGGCTACACCTTC.

This chain joins TRBV7-9 and TRBJ2-7; 11 bases agree with TRBD1. Germline CDR1 and CDR2: SEHNR and FQNEAQ (reference sequence). Trimming at V came to 0 bases and at J to 4 bases, leaving 2 bases not matched to a gene. This CDR3 spans 15 amino acids. CDR3 in amino acids: CASSLAGTGGYEQYF. In DNA, the CDR3 is TGTGCCAGCAGCTTAGCCGGGACAGGGGGTTACGAGCAGTACTTC. Full variable domain (remainder filled in from reference TRBV7-9 and TRBJ2-7): DTGVSQNPRHKITKRGQNVTFRCDPISEHNRLYWYRQTLGQGPEFLTYFQNEAQLEKSRLLSDRFSAERPKGSFSTLEIQRTEQGDSAMYLCASSLAGTGGYEQYFGPGTRLTVT.

The chain couples TRBV9 to TRBJ1-5; the D gene is possibly TRBD1 (6 bases). Trimming shortened V by 4 bases and J by 3 bases, and 14 bases separated the two germline ends. This CDR3 has 15 amino acids. CDR1 SGDLS and CDR2 YYNGEE come from the germline V gene. CDR3: CASSPRPGANQPQHF. Here the CDR3 DNA reads TGTGCCAGCAGCCCTCGTCCGGGGGCCAATCAGCCCCAGCATTTT.

On this clone: This specimen includes other DNA sequences encoding the same CDR3. V and J are TRBV20-1 and TRBJ2-3; weak D call: TRBD2 (6 bases). Germline CDR1 DFQATT, CDR2 SNEGSKA (reference sequence). With 3 bases removed from V and 5 bases from J, the gap between germline ends came to 6 bases. The CDR3 is 11 amino acids. The CDR3 DNA sequence: TGCAGTGCTAGGGGGGGAGATACGCAGTATTTT. Protein sequence: CSARGGDTQYF.